This T cell receptor beta chain comes out of a study of T cells after yellow fever vaccination. This clonotype appeared a few times. TCRdb called the 5' RACE reads again in MiXCR, with one record for every CDR3 protein. The sample shows hundreds of thousands of distinct CDR3 sequences, about 17% of them seen only once. Germline assignment: CDR1 DFQATT and CDR2 SNEGSKA (reference sequence). There are 13 residues in the CDR3. V was cut by 4 bases and J by 1 base, with 8 bases left in between. This chain joins TRBV20-1 and TRBJ2-1; D may be TRBD2 (6 bases). The specimen comprised PBMCs, sampled before the yellow fever booster vaccination. This clonotype originated in a man aged 18 to 30 who received the YFV17D yellow fever vaccine. As DNA, the CDR3 is TGCAGTGCTATGGCGGGATCCTACAATGAGCAGTTCTTC. Translated: CSAMAGSYNEQFF.